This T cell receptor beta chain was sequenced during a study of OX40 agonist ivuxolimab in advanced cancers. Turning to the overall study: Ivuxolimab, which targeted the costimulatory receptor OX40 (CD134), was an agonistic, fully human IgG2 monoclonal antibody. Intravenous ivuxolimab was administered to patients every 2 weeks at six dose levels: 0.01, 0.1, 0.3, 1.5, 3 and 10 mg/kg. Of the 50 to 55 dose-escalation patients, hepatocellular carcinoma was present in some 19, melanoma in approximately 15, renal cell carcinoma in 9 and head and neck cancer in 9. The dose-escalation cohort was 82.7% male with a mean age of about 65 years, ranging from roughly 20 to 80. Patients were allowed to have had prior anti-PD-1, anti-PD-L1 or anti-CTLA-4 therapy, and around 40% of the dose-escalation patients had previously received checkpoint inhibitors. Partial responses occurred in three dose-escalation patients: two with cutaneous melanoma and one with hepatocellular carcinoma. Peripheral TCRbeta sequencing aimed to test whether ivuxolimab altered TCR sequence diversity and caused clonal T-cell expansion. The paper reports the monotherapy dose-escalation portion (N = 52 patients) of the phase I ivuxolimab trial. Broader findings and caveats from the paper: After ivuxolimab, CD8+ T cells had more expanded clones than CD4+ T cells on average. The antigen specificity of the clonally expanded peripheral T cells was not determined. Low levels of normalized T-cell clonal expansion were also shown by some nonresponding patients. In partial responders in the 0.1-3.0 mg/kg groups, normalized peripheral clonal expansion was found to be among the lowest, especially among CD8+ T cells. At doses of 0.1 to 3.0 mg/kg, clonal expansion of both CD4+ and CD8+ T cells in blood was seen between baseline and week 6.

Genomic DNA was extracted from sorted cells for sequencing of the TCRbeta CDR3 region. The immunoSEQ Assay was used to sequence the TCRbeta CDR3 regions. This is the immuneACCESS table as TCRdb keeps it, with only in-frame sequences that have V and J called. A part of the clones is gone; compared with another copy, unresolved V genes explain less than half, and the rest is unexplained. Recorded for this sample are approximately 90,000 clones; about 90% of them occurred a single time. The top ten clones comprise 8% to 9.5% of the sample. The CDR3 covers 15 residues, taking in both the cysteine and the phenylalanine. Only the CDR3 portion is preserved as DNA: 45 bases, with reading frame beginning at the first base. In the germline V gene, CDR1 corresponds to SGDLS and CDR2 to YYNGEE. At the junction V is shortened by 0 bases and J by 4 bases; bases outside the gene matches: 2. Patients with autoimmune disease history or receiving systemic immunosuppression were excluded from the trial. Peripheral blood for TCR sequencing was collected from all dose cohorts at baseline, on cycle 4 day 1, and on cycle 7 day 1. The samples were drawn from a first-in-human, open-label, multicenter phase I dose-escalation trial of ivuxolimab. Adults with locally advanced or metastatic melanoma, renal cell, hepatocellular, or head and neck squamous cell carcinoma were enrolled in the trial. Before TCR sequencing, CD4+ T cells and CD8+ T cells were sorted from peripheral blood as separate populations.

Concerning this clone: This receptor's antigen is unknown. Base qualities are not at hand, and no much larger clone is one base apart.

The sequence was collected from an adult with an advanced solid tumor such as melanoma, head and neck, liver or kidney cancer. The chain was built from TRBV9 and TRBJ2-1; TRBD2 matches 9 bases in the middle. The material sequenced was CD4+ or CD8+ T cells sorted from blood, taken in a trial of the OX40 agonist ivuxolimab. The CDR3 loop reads CASSVGLAVYNEQFF. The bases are TGTGCCAGCAGCGTAGGACTAGCGGTATACAATGAGCAGTTCTTC. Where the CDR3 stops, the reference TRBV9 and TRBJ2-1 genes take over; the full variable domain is DSGVTQTPKHLITATGQRVTLRCSPRSGDLSVYWYQQSLDQGLQFLIQYYNGEERAKGNILERFSAQQFPDLHSELNLSSLELGDSALYFCASSVGLAVYNEQFFGPGTRLTVL.